The clone carrying this T cell receptor beta chain was detected ten times or more. Antigen specificity is unknown. The study excluded patients with other autoimmune diseases, uncontrolled infections, pregnancy or lactation. PBMCs originated in about 10 ml of fresh peripheral blood. From RNA, the CDR3 regions of TCR beta chains were amplified and sequenced. HTBI primers were employed in first-round RT-PCR, then a second-round multiplex PCR followed. Each CDR3 protein is one row after TCRdb ran MiXCR on the multiplex PCR reads. The sample has hundreds of thousands of distinct CDR3 sequences; roughly 21% are singletons. The V end lost 3 bases, the J end lost 0 bases, and 8 bases lay between the germline ends. This CDR3 is built from 14 residues. The data belong to a study of Graves' ophthalmopathy and Graves' hyperthyroidism. General observations from the study: Most thyroid clonotypes with frequency above 0.001 were detected in blood too.

Sequenced material: peripheral blood. V usage is TRBV12-3 or TRBV12-4 and J usage is TRBJ2-5, with no clear D. The clonotype comes from a woman between 18 and 29 years old with stable Graves' hyperthyroidism. The CDR3 reads CASSLRQNQETQYF. The CDR3 DNA follows: TGTGCCAGCAGTTTGAGGCAGAACCAAGAGACCCAGTACTTC.